The 21 T cell receptor beta chains in this list originate from one sample, sequenced in a study of T-cell reconstitution after alpha-beta-depleted transplantation in children. This sample's TCRbeta library carried unique molecular identifier barcodes. TCRdb reprocessed the PCR reads via MiXCR and lists one record per CDR3 protein. The top ten clones hold about 20% of a sample with 70,000 to 95,000 distinct CDR3 sequences, about a sixth of them seen once. The specimen comprised PBMCs, mostly from graft donor cells, sampled 180 days after TCRalphabeta/CD19-depleted stem cell transplant. The source of these receptors is a male patient between 2 and 15 years old who had a stem cell transplant for acute lymphoblastic leukemia, so the T cells may come from the graft donor.

The J gene is TRBJ2-2, the V gene TRBV12-5; D remains ambiguous. Trimming pared 7 bases from V and 9 bases from J, leaving 9 bases between. Germline lookup yields CDR1 LGHNT and CDR2 FRNRAP. This CDR3 is built from 11 residues. The CDR3 sequence is CASAGNRELFF. In DNA form, the CDR3 reads TGTGCTAGTGCCGGAAACCGGGAGCTGTTTTTT.

This clonotype showed up just a few times. The chain recombines TRBV7-2 with TRBJ2-7, with D perhaps matching TRBD1 (5 bases). The CDR3 covers 15 residues. CDR1 SGHTA and CDR2 FQGNSA come from the germline V gene. Deletions cut 0 bases from V and 0 bases from J, with 9 bases between. The CDR3 sequence: CASSLASGSSYEQYF. The DNA of the CDR3 is TGTGCCAGCAGCTTAGCGTCAGGGTCCTCCTACGAGCAGTACTTC.

This chain connects TRBV7-9 to TRBJ2-7; D possibly corresponds to TRBD2 (6 bases). Trimming cost V 4 bases and J 4 bases, with 17 bases left between them. This CDR3 has 15 residues. Germline values: CDR1 SEHNR, CDR2 FQNEAQ (reference sequence). Written as DNA, the CDR3 is TGTGCCAGCAGCTCCTTCCAGGGAGGCATATACGAGCAGTACTTC. Its protein is CASSSFQGGIYEQYF.

This CDR3 is CASSERPLRNQPQHF. The CDR3 DNA reads as TGCGCCAGCAGTGAACGTCCCTTAAGGAATCAGCCCCAGCATTTT. The chain carries TRBV10-1 and TRBJ1-5; D is undetermined. This CDR3 comprises 15 residues. V was trimmed by 3 bases and J by 4 bases, leaving 13 bases between them. Germline V gene sequence: CDR1 WNHNN, CDR2 SYGVQD (reference sequence).

This clonotype appeared a few times. The gene calls are TRBV19 and TRBJ1-5; D possibly corresponds to TRBD1 (5 bases). V lost 6 bases and J lost 4, with 7 bases in between. CDR1 is LNHDA and CDR2 is SQIVND in the germline V gene (reference sequence). The CDR3 runs 12 residues. Here the CDR3 DNA reads TGTGCCAGTAGGTCAGGGAATCAGCCCCAGCATTTT. Its protein product is CASRSGNQPQHF.

Only a few counts were recorded for this clonotype. This chain links TRBV5-1 with TRBJ2-5; 7 bases are shared with TRBD1. This CDR3 is 16 amino acids long. V gave up 4 bases and J gave up 5 bases; unmatched junction bases: 14. Germline V CDR1 and CDR2: SGHRS, YFSETQ. In nucleotides, the CDR3 is TGCGCCAGCAGCCGTAGGACAGGTGGCCGAGGGGAGACCCAGTACTTC. This sequence encodes CASSRRTGGRGETQYF.

The chain combines TRBV11-2 with TRBJ2-3, with TRBD1 matching 9 bases. Trimming at V came to 1 base and at J to 1 base, leaving 0 bases not matched to a gene. CDR1 is SGHAT and CDR2 is FQNNGV in the germline V gene. The CDR3 has 15 residues. DNA of the CDR3: TGTGCCAGCAGCTTAGGGGACAGGGGCACAGATACGCAGTATTTT. Protein: CASSLGDRGTDTQYF. The whole variable domain, remainder taken from reference TRBV11-2 and TRBJ2-3, is EAGVAQSPRYKIIEKRQSVAFWCNPISGHATLYWYQQILGQGPKLLIQFQNNGVVDDSQLPKDRFSAERLKGVDSTLKIQPAKLEDSAVYLCASSLGDRGTDTQYFGPGTRLTVL.

The chain is built from TRBV5-1 and TRBJ2-3, with 8 bases matching TRBD2. CDR3 length: 13 residues. Germline lookup yields CDR1 SGHRS and CDR2 YFSETQ. J was trimmed by 5 bases and V by 6 bases; bases with no gene match: 5. The CDR3 loop is CASKGSGEDTQYF. The CDR3 coding sequence is TGCGCCAGCAAGGGTAGCGGGGAAGATACGCAGTATTTT.

This clonotype was seen more than once but under ten times. V gene TRBV5-5 combines with J gene TRBJ1-5, with D possibly TRBD1 on 6 matching bases. In germline, CDR1 is SGHKS, CDR2 YYEKEE (reference sequence). CDR3 length: 15 amino acids. The ends were cut back, 4 bases at V and 0 bases at J, with 11 bases in the middle. The CDR3, as DNA: TGTGCCAGCAGCGTGGCGACAGGTAGCAATCAGCCCCAGCATTTT. This translates into CASSVATGSNQPQHF.

The chain recombines TRBV12-3 or TRBV12-4 with TRBJ2-7; TRBD2 agrees at 9 bases. This CDR3 is built from 15 residues. J lost 4 bases, V lost 3 bases, and 7 bases had no gene match. CDR3 bases: TGTGCCAGCAGTTTCCAGCGGGGGGCTTTTTACGAGCAGTACTTC. As protein: CASSFQRGAFYEQYF.

The CDR3 protein is CASSSPGQGVFSYEQYF. The CDR3 DNA reads as TGTGCCAGCAGCTCACCGGGACAGGGAGTATTCTCCTACGAGCAGTACTTC. The J gene is TRBJ2-7, the V gene TRBV7-9; 9 bases match TRBD1. The CDR3 loop spans 17 amino acids. The V and J ends lost 4 bases and 0 bases, in that order; junction bases with no gene match: 10. The germline CDR1 and CDR2 sequences are SEHNR and FQNEAQ (reference sequence).

This clonotype was seen at least ten times. The V and J genes are TRBV4-3 and TRBJ2-3; D perhaps matches TRBD2 (5 bases). This CDR3 is 15 amino acids long. Germline CDR1 reads LGHNA; CDR2 reads YSLEER. V lost 0 bases and J lost 3, with 10 bases in between. The chain's CDR3 is CASSQEGRGTDTQYF. The DNA of the CDR3 is TGCGCCAGCAGCCAAGAAGGAAGAGGGACAGATACGCAGTATTTT.

This chain connects TRBV29-1 to TRBJ2-7, with TRBD1 matching 7 bases. V shed 7 bases and J 2 bases; nucleotides not matched to a gene: 11. The germline CDR1 and CDR2 sequences are SQVTM and ANQGSEA. The CDR3 runs to 14 residues. The CDR3 sequence is CSALGQPSPYEQYF. The CDR3 DNA reads TGCAGCGCCTTGGGACAGCCGAGCCCCTACGAGCAGTACTTC.

This clonotype turned up a few times. The rearrangement uses TRBV7-9 and TRBJ1-1, with D uncertain. Germline CDR1 SEHNR, CDR2 FQNEAQ (reference sequence). The CDR3 consists of 10 residues. V lost 10 bases to trimming and J lost 4 bases, with 7 bases between them. The CDR3 nucleotides read TGTGCCACCCGGGGCACTGAAGCTTTCTTT. Protein product: CATRGTEAFF. Drawing the rest from reference TRBV7-9 and TRBJ1-1, the complete variable domain is DTGVSQNPRHKITKRGQNVTFRCDPISEHNRLYWYRQTLGQGPEFLTYFQNEAQLEKSRLLSDRFSAERPKGSFSTLEIQRTEQGDSAMYLCATRGTEAFFGQGTRLTVV.

The V call is TRBV7-2, the J call TRBJ2-7, with 7 bases fitting TRBD1. Germline CDR1 is SGHTA and CDR2 is FQGNSA. The V and J ends lost 5 bases and 0 bases, in that order; junction bases with no gene match: 7. The CDR3 totals 15 residues. This chain's CDR3 is CASSPWTGSSYEQYF. In nucleotides, the CDR3 is TGTGCCAGCAGCCCTTGGACAGGTAGCTCCTACGAGCAGTACTTC.

The chain carries TRBV2 and TRBJ1-5, with 7 positions matching TRBD1. The germline CDR1 and CDR2 sequences are SNHLY and FYNNEI. With 5 bases clipped from V and 5 bases from J, the junction kept 12 bases outside the gene matches. The CDR3 has 16 amino acids. The CDR3 spells CASSSPGQAGDQPQHF. The CDR3 nucleotides are TGTGCCAGCAGTAGCCCAGGACAGGCGGGGGATCAGCCCCAGCATTTT.

The table lists this clonotype with a few counts. The J gene is TRBJ1-1, the V gene TRBV27; 7 nucleotides match TRBD1. The CDR3 is made up of 15 amino acids. CDR1 and CDR2 from the germline V gene are MNHEY and SMNVEV (reference sequence). J was trimmed by 3 bases and V by 3 bases; bases with no gene match: 7. The CDR3 reads CASSFTGQVDTEAFF. CDR3 nucleotides: TGTGCCAGCAGTTTCACCGGACAGGTGGACACTGAAGCTTTCTTT.

This clonotype appeared many times. The chain employs TRBV5-5 and TRBJ1-5; weak D call: TRBD1 (6 bases). Germline assignment: CDR1 SGHKS and CDR2 YYEKEE (reference sequence). V was trimmed by 6 bases and J by 2 bases, leaving 15 bases between them. The CDR3 is made up of 15 amino acids. This CDR3 reads CASTSVAGGNQPQHF. In DNA form, the CDR3 reads TGTGCCAGCACCTCAGTCGCAGGGGGCAATCAGCCCCAGCATTTT.

This clonotype was picked up many times. CDR3 sequence reads: CASSYDRMNTEAFF. As DNA, the CDR3 is TGTGCCAGCAGTTACGACAGGATGAACACTGAAGCTTTCTTT. This chain uses TRBV6-5 with TRBJ1-1, with D perhaps TRBD1 (6 bases). With 2 bases removed from V and 0 bases from J, the gap between germline ends came to 7 bases. The CDR3 totals 14 residues. Germline V lookup: CDR1 MNHEY, CDR2 SVGAGI.

This clonotype was seen at least ten times. The chain is built from TRBV7-2 and TRBJ2-7; 8 nucleotides align to TRBD1. Per the germline V gene, CDR1 is SGHTA and CDR2 is FQGNSA. The CDR3 has 13 residues. V trimming: 8 bases; J trimming: 2 bases; junction bases outside the gene matches: 5. Here the CDR3 reads CASGPTGAYEQYF. CDR3 nucleotides: TGTGCCAGCGGCCCGACAGGGGCCTACGAGCAGTACTTC.

V usage is TRBV6-4 and J usage is TRBJ1-6; TRBD1 agrees at 8 bases. CDR1 is MRHNA and CDR2 is SNTAGT in the germline V gene. With V trimmed by 6 bases and J by 14 bases, 12 bases remained unmatched. CDR3 size: 14 residues. CDR3 sequence (DNA): TGTGCCAGCAGCCCACAGGGGGACCCTTTAGCCCTCCACTTT. It translates to CASSPQGDPLALHF.